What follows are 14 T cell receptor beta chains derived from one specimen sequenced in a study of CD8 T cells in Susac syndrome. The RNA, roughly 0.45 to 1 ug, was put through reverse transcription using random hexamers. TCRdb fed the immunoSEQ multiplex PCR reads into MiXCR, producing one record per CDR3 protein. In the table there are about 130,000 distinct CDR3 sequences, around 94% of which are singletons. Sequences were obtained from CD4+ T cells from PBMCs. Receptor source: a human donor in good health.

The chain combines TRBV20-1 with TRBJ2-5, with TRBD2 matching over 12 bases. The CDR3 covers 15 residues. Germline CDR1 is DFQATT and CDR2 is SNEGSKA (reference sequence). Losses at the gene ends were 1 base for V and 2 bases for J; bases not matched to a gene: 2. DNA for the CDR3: TGCAGTGCTAGAGCTAGCGGGAGGGCTCAAGAGACCCAGTACTTC. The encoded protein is CSARASGRAQETQYF.

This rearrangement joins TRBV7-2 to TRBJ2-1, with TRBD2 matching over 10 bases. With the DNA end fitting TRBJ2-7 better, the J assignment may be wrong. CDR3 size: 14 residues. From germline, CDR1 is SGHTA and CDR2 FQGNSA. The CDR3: CASSFWTSGDEQYF. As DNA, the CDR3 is TGTGCCAGCAGCTTTTGGACTAGCGGAGACGAGCAGTACTTC.

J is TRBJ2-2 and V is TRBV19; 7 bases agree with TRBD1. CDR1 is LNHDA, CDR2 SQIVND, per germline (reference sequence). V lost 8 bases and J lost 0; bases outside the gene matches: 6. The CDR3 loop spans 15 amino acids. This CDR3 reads CASLNRGPNTGELFF. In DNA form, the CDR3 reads TGTGCCAGTCTGAACAGGGGCCCGAACACCGGGGAGCTGTTTTTT.

The CDR3 DNA sequence: TGCAGTGCTAGAGCGCCCTATCTGGGAGAGACCCAGTACTTC. Residues: CSARAPYLGETQYF. The chain recombines TRBV20-1 with TRBJ2-5; D unclear. This CDR3 has 14 residues. Germline-derived CDR1 and CDR2 are DFQATT and SNEGSKA (reference sequence). Deletions cut 1 base from V and 4 bases from J, with 13 bases between.

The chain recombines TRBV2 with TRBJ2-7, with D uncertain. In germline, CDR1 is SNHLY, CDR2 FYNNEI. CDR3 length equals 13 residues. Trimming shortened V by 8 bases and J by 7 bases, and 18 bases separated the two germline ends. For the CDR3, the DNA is TGTGCCAGCCAAAGGACGGCAGATGGGGAGCAGTACTTC. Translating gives CASQRTADGEQYF.

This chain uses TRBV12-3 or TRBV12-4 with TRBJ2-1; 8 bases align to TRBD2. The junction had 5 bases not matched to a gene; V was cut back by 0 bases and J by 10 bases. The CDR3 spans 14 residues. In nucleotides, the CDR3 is TGTGCCAGCAGTTTAGCGCAAAGACTAGCGGAGCAGTTCTTC. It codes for CASSLAQRLAEQFF.

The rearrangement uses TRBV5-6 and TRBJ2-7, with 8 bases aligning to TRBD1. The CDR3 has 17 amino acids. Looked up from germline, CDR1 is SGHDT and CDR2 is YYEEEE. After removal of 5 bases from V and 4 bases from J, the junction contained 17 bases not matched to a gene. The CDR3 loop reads CASSRGFRDRGWYEQYF. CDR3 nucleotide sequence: TGTGCCAGCAGTCGGGGGTTCCGAGACAGGGGCTGGTACGAGCAGTACTTC.

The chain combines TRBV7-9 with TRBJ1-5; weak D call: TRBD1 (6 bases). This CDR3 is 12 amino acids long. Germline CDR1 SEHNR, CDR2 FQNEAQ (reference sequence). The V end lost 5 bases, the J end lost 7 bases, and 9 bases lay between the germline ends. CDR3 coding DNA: TGTGCCAGCAGCCAGGGGCGCCAGCCCCAGCATTTT. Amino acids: CASSQGRQPQHF.

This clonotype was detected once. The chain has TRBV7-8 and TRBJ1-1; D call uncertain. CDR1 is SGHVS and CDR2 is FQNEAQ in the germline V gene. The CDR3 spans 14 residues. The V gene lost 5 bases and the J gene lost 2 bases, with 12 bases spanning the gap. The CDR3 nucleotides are TGTGCCAGCAGCCCCGAGTGGGGAAACACTGAAGCTTTCTTT. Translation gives CASSPEWGNTEAFF.

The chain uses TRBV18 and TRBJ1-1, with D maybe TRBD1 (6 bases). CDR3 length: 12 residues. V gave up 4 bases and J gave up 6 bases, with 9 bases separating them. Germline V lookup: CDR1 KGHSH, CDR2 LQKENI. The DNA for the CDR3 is TGTGCCAGCTCACTAGGGGGGCCTGAAGCTTTCTTT. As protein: CASSLGGPEAFF.

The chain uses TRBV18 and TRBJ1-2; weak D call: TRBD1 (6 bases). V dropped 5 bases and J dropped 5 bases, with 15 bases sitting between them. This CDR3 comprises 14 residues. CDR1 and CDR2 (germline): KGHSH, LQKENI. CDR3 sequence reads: CASSTLDSLYGYTF. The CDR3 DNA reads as TGTGCCAGCTCAACCTTGGACAGCCTATATGGCTACACCTTC.

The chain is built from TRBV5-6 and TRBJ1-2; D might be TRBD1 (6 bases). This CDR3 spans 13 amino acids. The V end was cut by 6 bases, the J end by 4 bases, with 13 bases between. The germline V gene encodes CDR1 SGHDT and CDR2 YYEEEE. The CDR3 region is CASIDTGFYGYTF. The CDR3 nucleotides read TGTGCCAGCATCGACACAGGGTTCTATGGCTACACCTTC. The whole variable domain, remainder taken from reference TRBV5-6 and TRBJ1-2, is DAGVTQSPTHLIKTRGQQVTLRCSPKSGHDTVSWYQQALGQGPQFIFQYYEEEERQRGNFPDRFSGHQFPNYSSELNVNALLLGDSALYLCASIDTGFYGYTFGSGTRLTVV.

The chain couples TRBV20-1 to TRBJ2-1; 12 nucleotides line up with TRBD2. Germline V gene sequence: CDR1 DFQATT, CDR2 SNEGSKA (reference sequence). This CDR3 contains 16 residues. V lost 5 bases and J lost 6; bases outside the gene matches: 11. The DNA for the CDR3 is TGCAGTGCTTACCCGGGACTAGCGGGTACCCCCAATGAGCAGTTCTTC. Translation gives CSAYPGLAGTPNEQFF.

The CDR3 is CASSLSGASRGYTF. The CDR3 DNA is TGTGCCAGCAGTTTATCCGGGGCTAGTAGGGGCTACACCTTC. This sequence joins TRBV27 and TRBJ1-2; a possible D gene is TRBD1 (5 bases). The CDR3 consists of 14 residues. V was trimmed by 0 bases and J by 8 bases, leaving 13 bases between them. CDR1 is MNHEY, CDR2 SMNVEV, per germline (reference sequence).